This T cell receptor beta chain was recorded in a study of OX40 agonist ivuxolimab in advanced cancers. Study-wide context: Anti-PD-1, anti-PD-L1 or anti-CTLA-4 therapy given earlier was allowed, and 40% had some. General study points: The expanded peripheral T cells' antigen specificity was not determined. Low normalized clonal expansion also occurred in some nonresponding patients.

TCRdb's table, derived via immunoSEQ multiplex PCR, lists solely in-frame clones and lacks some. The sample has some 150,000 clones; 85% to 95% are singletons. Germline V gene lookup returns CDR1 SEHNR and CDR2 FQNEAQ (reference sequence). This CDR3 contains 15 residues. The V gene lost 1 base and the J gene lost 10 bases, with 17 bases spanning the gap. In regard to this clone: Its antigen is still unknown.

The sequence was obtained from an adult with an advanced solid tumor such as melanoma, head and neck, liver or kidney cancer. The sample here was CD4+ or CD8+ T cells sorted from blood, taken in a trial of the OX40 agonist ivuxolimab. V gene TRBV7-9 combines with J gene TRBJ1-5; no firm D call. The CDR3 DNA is TGTGCCAGCAGCTTAGGCGAAGGTTCCGGTAGACCCCAGCATTTT. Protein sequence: CASSLGEGSGRPQHF.